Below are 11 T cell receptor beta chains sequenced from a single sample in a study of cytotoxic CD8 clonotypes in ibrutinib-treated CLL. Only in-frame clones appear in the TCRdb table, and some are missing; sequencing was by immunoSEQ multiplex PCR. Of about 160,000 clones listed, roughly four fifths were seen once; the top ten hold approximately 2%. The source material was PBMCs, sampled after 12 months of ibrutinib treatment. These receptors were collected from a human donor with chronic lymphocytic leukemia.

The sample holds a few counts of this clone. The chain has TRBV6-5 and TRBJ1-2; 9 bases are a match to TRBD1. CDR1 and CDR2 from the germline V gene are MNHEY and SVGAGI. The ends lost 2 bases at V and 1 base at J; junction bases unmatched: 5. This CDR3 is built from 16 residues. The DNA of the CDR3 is TGTGCCAGCAGTTACAGTCCGACAGGGGGTAACTATGGCTACACCTTC. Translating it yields CASSYSPTGGNYGYTF.

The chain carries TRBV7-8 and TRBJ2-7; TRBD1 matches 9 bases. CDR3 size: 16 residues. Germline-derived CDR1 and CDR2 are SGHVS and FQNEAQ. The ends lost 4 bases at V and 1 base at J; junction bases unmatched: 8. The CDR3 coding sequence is TGTGCCAGCAGCTGGTCCCGGGACAGGGCTTCCTACGAGCAGTACTTC. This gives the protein CASSWSRDRASYEQYF.

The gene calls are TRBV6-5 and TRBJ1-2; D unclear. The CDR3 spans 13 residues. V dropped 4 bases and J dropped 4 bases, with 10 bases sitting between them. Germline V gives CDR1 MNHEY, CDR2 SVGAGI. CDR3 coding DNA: TGTGCCAGCAGTTTCCCTAACAGCTATGGCTACACCTTC. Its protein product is CASSFPNSYGYTF.

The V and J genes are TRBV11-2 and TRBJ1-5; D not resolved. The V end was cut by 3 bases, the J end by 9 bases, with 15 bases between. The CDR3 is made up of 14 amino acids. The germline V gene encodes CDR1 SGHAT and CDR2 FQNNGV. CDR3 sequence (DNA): TGTGCCAGCAGCTTTAGGGATGGCGAGCTGCCCCAGCATTTT. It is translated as CASSFRDGELPQHF.

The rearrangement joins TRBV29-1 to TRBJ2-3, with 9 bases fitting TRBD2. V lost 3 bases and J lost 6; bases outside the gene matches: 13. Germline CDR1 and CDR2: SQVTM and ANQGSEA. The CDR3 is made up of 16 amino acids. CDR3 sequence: CSVDPGLASGWDTQYF. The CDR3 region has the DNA TGCAGCGTTGATCCGGGACTAGCATCAGGTTGGGATACGCAGTATTTT.

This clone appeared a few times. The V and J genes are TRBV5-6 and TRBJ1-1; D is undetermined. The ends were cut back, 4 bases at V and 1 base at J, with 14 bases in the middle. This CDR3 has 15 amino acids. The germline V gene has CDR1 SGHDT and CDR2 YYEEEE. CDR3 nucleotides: TGTGCCAGCAGCACCATAGGACGGCCGAACACTGAAGCTTTCTTT. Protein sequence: CASSTIGRPNTEAFF.

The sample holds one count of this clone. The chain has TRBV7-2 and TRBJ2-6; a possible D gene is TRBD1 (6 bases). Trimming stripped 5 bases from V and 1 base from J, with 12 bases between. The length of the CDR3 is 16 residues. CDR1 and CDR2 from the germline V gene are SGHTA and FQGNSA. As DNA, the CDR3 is TGTGCCAGCAGCCAGGGGTATGCGTCTGGGGCCAACGTCCTGACTTTC. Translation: CASSQGYASGANVLTF.

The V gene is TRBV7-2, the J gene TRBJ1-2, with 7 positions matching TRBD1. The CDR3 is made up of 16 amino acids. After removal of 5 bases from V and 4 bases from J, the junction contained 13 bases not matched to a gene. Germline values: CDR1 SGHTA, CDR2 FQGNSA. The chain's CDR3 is CASSPPGRDRLYGYTF. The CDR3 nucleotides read TGTGCCAGCAGCCCCCCCGGGAGGGACAGACTCTATGGCTACACCTTC.

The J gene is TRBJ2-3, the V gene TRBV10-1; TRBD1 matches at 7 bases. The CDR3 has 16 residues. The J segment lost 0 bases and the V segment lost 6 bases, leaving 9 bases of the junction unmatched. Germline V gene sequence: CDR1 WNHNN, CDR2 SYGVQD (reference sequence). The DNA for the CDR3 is TGCGCCAGCAGAGAGCCGGGACAGAGAAGCACAGATACGCAGTATTTT. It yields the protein CASREPGQRSTDTQYF.

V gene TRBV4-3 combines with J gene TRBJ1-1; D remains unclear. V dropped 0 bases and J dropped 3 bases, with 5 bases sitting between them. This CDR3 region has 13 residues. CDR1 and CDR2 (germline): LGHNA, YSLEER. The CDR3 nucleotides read TGCGCCAGCAGCCAAGAGAGGCACACTGAAGCTTTCTTT. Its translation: CASSQERHTEAFF.

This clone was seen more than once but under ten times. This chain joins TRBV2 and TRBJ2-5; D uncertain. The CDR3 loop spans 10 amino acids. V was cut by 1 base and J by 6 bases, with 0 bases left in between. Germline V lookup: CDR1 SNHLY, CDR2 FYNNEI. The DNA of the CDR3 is TGTGCCAGCAGTGAAGAGACCCAGTACTTC. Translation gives CASSEETQYF.